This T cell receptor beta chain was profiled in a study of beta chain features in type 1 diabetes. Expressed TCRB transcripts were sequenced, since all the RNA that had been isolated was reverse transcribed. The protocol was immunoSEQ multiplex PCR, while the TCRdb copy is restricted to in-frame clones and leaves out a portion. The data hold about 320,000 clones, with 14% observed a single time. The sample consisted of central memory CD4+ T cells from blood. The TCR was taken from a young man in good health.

The CDR3 sequence: CASSVGTESNTQYF. CDR3 nucleotide sequence: TGTGCCAGCAGCGTAGGGACAGAAAGTAATACGCAGTATTTT. The chain employs TRBV9 and TRBJ2-3; D might be TRBD1 (6 bases). V lost 0 bases and J 7 bases, leaving 12 bases between the germline ends. The CDR3 runs to 14 residues. The germline CDR1 and CDR2 sequences are SGDLS and YYNGEE.